Here is one TCR beta chain with its context. Its antigen is not identified. Assay used: immunoSEQ multiplex PCR; TCRdb lists only in-frame clones, some missing. Here the sample spans 140,000 to 150,000 clones, about 90% being singletons. Trimming removed 4 bases from V and 6 bases from J, with 6 bases in between. This CDR3 is built from 12 residues. CDR1 LNHDA and CDR2 SQIVND come from the germline V gene (reference sequence). The record originates from a study of T cell responses to AZD1222 COVID-19 vaccine. General study results and limits: Seropositive status at baseline applied to only six AZD1222 recipients. Without day 14 samples, only post-peak T cell repertoires were studied. The sample set comprised mostly white British donors with more females, and clonal diversity was possibly underestimated.

The receptor was derived from an adult who received the AZD1222 COVID-19 vaccine. The chain links TRBV19 to TRBJ2-2; D may be TRBD1 (5 bases). Sequencing used peripheral blood, obtained 28 days after the second AZD1222 dose. The CDR3 region is CASSRTSGELFF. The DNA of the CDR3 is TGTGCCAGTAGTAGGACATCCGGGGAGCTGTTTTTT.